This T cell receptor (beta chain) was documented in a study of T cell responses to AZD1222 COVID-19 vaccine. This table comes from immunoSEQ multiplex PCR, and its TCRdb copy is limited to in-frame clones, with some not included. The data show roughly 80,000 clones, approximately 90% seen once. The study's findings and limits: There were repertoire samples only from the period after the peak T cell response. Spike-specific TCR breadth and depth both grew after two AZD1222 doses.

This clone was detected once. What it binds is unknown. The sequence came from an adult who received the AZD1222 COVID-19 vaccine. The sequencing used peripheral blood, collected 28 days after the second AZD1222 dose.

CDR3 bases: TGTGCCAGCAGCCAAGGGTTTAGGGTCGGCGGCTACACCTTC. Its translation: CASSQGFRVGGYTF. The chain couples TRBV3-1 (or the pseudogene TRBV3-2) to TRBJ1-2; D not certain. Germline V gene lookup returns CDR1 LGHDT and CDR2 YNNKEL (reference sequence). V lost 1 base and J 8 bases, leaving 14 bases between the germline ends. The CDR3 is made up of 14 amino acids.